The 8 T cell receptor beta chains given below trace back to one sample, sequenced in a study of blood T cell repertoires in COVID-19. Sequenced by immunoSEQ multiplex PCR; TCRdb stores in-frame clones only, minus some. The sample yields 90,000 to 120,000 clones, under 75% seen once. The material sequenced was peripheral blood. These receptors were taken from an elderly man with acute or convalescent COVID-19.

The CDR3 coding sequence is TGTGCCAGCAGTCCTAGCGGGAGCGACGAGCAGTACTTC. Encoded protein: CASSPSGSDEQYF. The chain employs TRBV11-3 and TRBJ2-7; 10 bases map to TRBD2. The CDR3 length is 13 residues. The germline V gene has CDR1 SGHNT and CDR2 YENEEA. The trim removed 6 bases at V and 5 bases at J, leaving 4 bases unmatched. Full variable domain (remainder filled in from reference TRBV11-3 and TRBJ2-7): EAGVVQSPRYKIIEKKQPVAFWCNPISGHNTLYWYLQNLGQGPELLIRYENEEAVDDSQLPKDRFSAERLKGVDSTLKIQPAELGDSAVYLCASSPSGSDEQYFGPGTRLTVT.

This clone was detected a few times. This rearrangement joins TRBV14 to TRBJ2-1, with D perhaps matching TRBD2 (6 bases). Germline CDR1 SGHDN, CDR2 FVKESK. The CDR3 sequence is 15 residues long. V lost 1 base and J lost 8, with 15 bases in between. CDR3 in DNA: TGTGCCAGCAGCCAAGTAGAGGGAGGAGAGGATGAGCAGTTCTTC. This translates into CASSQVEGGEDEQFF.

V usage is TRBV5-1 and J usage is TRBJ2-5, with 11 bases identical to TRBD2. The ends lost 0 bases at V and 5 bases at J; junction bases unmatched: 3. Per the germline V gene, CDR1 is SGHRS and CDR2 is YFSETQ. CDR3 length equals 15 residues. CDR3 in amino acids: CASSLGVAGGETQYF. CDR3 bases: TGCGCCAGCAGCTTGGGGGTAGCGGGAGGGGAGACCCAGTACTTC.

This chain uses TRBV14 with TRBJ1-5, with D possibly being TRBD1 (5 bases). Germline V gene lookup returns CDR1 SGHDN and CDR2 FVKESK. This CDR3 has 13 residues. The CDR3 loop is CAKHRISNQPQHF. The DNA for the CDR3 is TGTGCTAAACACAGGATTAGCAATCAGCCCCAGCATTTT. Full variable domain (rest looked up from reference TRBV14 and TRBJ1-5): EAGVTQFPSHSVIEKGQTVTLRCDPISGHDNLYWYRRVMGKEIKFLLHFVKESKQDESGMPNNRFLAERTGGTYSTLKVQPAELEDSGVYFCAKHRISNQPQHFGDGTRLSIL.

This chain joins TRBV5-1 and TRBJ2-7; D is perhaps TRBD2 (5 bases). CDR1 is SGHRS, CDR2 YFSETQ, per germline. The CDR3 is made up of 13 amino acids. V lost 4 bases and J 3 bases, leaving 11 bases between the germline ends. The CDR3 is CASSPGGGYEQYF. CDR3 bases: TGCGCCAGCAGCCCAGGAGGCGGCTACGAGCAGTACTTC.

The J gene is TRBJ1-2, the V gene TRBV18; no clear D. The CDR3 loop spans 12 amino acids. The germline V and J ends were trimmed by 5 bases and 5 bases, with 9 bases remaining between them. Germline lookup yields CDR1 KGHSH and CDR2 LQKENI. In DNA, the CDR3 is TGTGCCAGCTCAACGACGGGATATGGCTACACCTTC. Its protein is CASSTTGYGYTF.

The chain recombines TRBV28 with TRBJ2-5, with 7 bases aligning to TRBD1. Germline V gene data show CDR1 as MDHEN and CDR2 as SYDVKM. The V gene end was trimmed by 8 bases and the J gene end by 5 bases; junction bases not matched to a gene: 11. The CDR3 is made up of 14 amino acids. As DNA, the CDR3 is TGTGCCAGCGGGGTAACAGGGGTAGGGGAGACCCAGTACTTC. This codes for CASGVTGVGETQYF. Combining the CDR3 with reference TRBV28 and TRBJ2-5 gives the whole variable domain DVKVTQSSRYLVKRTGEKVFLECVQDMDHENMFWYRQDPGLGLRLIYFSYDVKMKEKGDIPEGYSVSREKKERFSLILESASTNQTSMYLCASGVTGVGETQYFGPGTRLLVL.

CDR3 sequence reads: CASSRQGAVSYNEQFF. DNA for the CDR3: TGTGCCAGCAGTAGACAGGGGGCGGTTTCCTACAATGAGCAGTTCTTC. The V call is TRBV6-4, the J call TRBJ2-1; 10 nucleotides agree with TRBD1. This CDR3 is 16 amino acids long. J lost 1 base, V lost 5 bases, and 5 bases had no gene match. Germline V gene data show CDR1 as MRHNA and CDR2 as SNTAGT.